What follows are 11 T cell receptor beta chains derived from one specimen sequenced in a study of response to subunit inactivated influenza vaccine. Each CDR3 protein is one row after TCRdb ran MiXCR on the RT-PCR reads. The table records about 780,000 distinct CDR3 sequences, about 18% of them present only once. The sample here was PBMCs from blood, taken more than 4 days after vaccination. Receptor source: a man aged 45-65 years who received an inactivated influenza vaccine.

This clonotype turned up a few times. The genes are TRBV5-4 and TRBJ2-1; tentatively, D is TRBD1 or TRBD2 (6 bases each). This CDR3 comprises 16 residues. The germline CDR1 and CDR2 sequences are SGHNT and YYREEE (reference sequence). V shed 6 bases and J shed 1 base, with 17 bases lying between them. CDR3: CASTPGGQGSYNEQFF. CDR3 sequence (DNA): TGTGCCAGCACCCCTGGGGGGCAGGGGTCCTACAATGAGCAGTTCTTC.

In its sample, this clonotype was seen a few times. The chain has TRBV27 and TRBJ2-5; possible D gene TRBD2, 6 bases. This CDR3 is built from 14 residues. Trimming removed 11 bases at V and 2 bases at J, with 18 bases between. Germline CDR1 and CDR2: MNHEY and SMNVEV (reference sequence). CDR3 DNA: TGTGCCTCCCACTCTCGACTAGGACAAGAGACCCAGTACTTC. This translates into CASHSRLGQETQYF.

This chain connects TRBV27 to TRBJ2-7; 10 nucleotides align to TRBD1. The germline V gene encodes CDR1 MNHEY and CDR2 SMNVEV (reference sequence). CDR3 length equals 14 residues. J was trimmed by 3 bases and V by 6 bases; bases with no gene match: 5. The chain's CDR3 is CASRVRTGGYEQYF. In DNA form, the CDR3 reads TGTGCCAGCAGGGTGAGGACAGGGGGCTACGAGCAGTACTTC.

There are a few counts of this clonotype. The V call is TRBV12-3 or TRBV12-4, the J call TRBJ2-2; D possibly uses TRBD1 or TRBD2 (6 bases each). V shed 1 base and J shed 6 bases, with 9 bases lying between them. There are 14 residues in the CDR3. For the CDR3, the DNA is TGTGCCAGCAGTTTAGTCGGGGGCGCCGGGGAGCTGTTTTTT. Its translation: CASSLVGGAGELFF.

The rearrangement uses TRBV15 and TRBJ1-3, with D unclear. With 0 bases removed from V and 1 base from J, the gap between germline ends came to 7 bases. This CDR3 is 15 amino acids long. CDR1 LNHNV and CDR2 YYDKDF come from the germline V gene (reference sequence). The CDR3 nucleotides read TGTGCCACCAGCAGAGATCTGGGATCTGGAAACACCATATATTTT. This gives the protein CATSRDLGSGNTIYF.

Only a few counts were recorded for this clonotype. The V gene is TRBV20-1, the J gene TRBJ2-3, with D tentatively TRBD1 (5 bases). CDR1 and CDR2 (germline): DFQATT, SNEGSKA (reference sequence). This CDR3 spans 15 amino acids. Trimming left V 7 bases short and J 3 bases short, with 20 bases between. The CDR3 DNA is TGCAGTGTTTGGGCCCGGACGACAGATACAGATACGCAGTATTTT. It encodes CSVWARTTDTDTQYF.

The rearrangement joins TRBV12-3 or TRBV12-4 to TRBJ2-7; perhaps TRBD1 as D (6 bases). V dropped 6 bases and J dropped 2 bases, with 17 bases sitting between them. The CDR3 has 15 residues. The CDR3 coding sequence is TGTGCCAGCAGCCCACAGACAGGATCCACCTACGAGCAGTACTTC. It translates to CASSPQTGSTYEQYF.

The chain joins TRBV20-1 to TRBJ1-4; D not resolved. There are 13 residues in the CDR3. Germline V lookup: CDR1 DFQATT, CDR2 SNEGSKA (reference sequence). V was cut by 3 bases and J by 8 bases, with 13 bases left in between. The DNA of the CDR3 is TGCAGTGCTAGTCGGGCCGTCCGGGAAAAACTGTTTTTT. Its translation is CSASRAVREKLFF.

This clonotype has ten or more counts. The chain couples TRBV6-1 to TRBJ2-7; D might be TRBD1 or TRBD2, each matching 5 bases. Between the trimmed V and J ends, which lost 4 bases and 3 bases, there was a span of 10 bases. The germline V gene encodes CDR1 MNHNS and CDR2 SASEGT. CDR3 length: 13 residues. CDR3 nucleotides: TGTGCCAGCAGTGGACGGGACCTCTACGAGCAGTACTTC. Amino acids: CASSGRDLYEQYF.

This chain uses TRBV7-9 with TRBJ2-1, with D hard to call. There are 12 residues in the CDR3. Germline CDR1 and CDR2: SEHNR and FQNEAQ (reference sequence). Trimming shortened V by 1 base and J by 10 bases, and 8 bases separated the two germline ends. This CDR3 reads CASSLGKSEQFF. The CDR3 DNA reads TGTGCCAGCAGCTTAGGCAAGTCAGAGCAGTTCTTC.

This clonotype was detected many times. V and J are TRBV5-1 and TRBJ2-1; TRBD2 agrees at 9 bases. Unmatched junction bases numbered 11, after V lost 1 base and J lost 9 bases. This CDR3 is 16 amino acids long. Germline assignment: CDR1 SGHRS and CDR2 YFSETQ. CDR3 sequence: CASSLRGSGRFSEQFF. The CDR3, as DNA: TGCGCCAGCAGCTTGCGTGGGAGCGGGAGGTTTAGTGAGCAGTTCTTC.